The source of this T cell receptor beta chain is a study of graft-versus-host responses after intestinal transplantation. Study background: For approximately three years after anti-thymocyte globulin induction, all recipients took tacrolimus and steroids.

TCRdb's copy holds only in-frame clones and misses some; the assay was immunoSEQ multiplex PCR. The repertoire holds roughly 120,000 clones, with approximately 96% as singletons. Overall study findings and caveats: In patients with graft-donor T cell macrochimerism, allograft graft-versus-host to host-versus-graft clonal ratios were high. Early post-transplant falls in HvG clones accompanied the peak levels of circulating GvH clones. Recipient marrow harbored GvH clones, some of which surfaced first in ileum or blood.

On this clone itself: Its antigen remains unknown.

Germline V CDR1 and CDR2: SEHNR, FQNEAQ (reference sequence). V shed 7 bases, J shed 3 bases, and the junction held 4 bases outside the gene matches. This CDR3 region has 13 residues. Specimen: unstimulated CD8+ T cells sorted from spleen or lymph node cells, collected before intestinal transplant. The rearrangement uses TRBV7-9 and TRBJ2-7; 9 positions agree with TRBD2. The receptor was isolated from a human donor who received an intestinal transplant. CDR3 sequence (DNA): TGTGCCAGCACCTTTAGCGGGAGCTACGAGCAGTACTTC. Residues: CASTFSGSYEQYF.